The rows below give T cell receptor beta chains drawn from one sample of a study of cytomegalovirus exposure and HLA in healthy donors. Here immunoSEQ multiplex PCR was the method, and the copy in TCRdb shows in-frame clones only, minus some. The sample lists more than 85,000 clones; 50% to 70% were seen once. The source material was PBMCs. The receptors here all came from a human donor in good health. Each CDR3 is given with its conserved first and last residue. Fields, in order: V gene, J gene, clone size, D gene, CDR3 DNA, CDR3 protein. A D gene is named only where the DNA matches it firmly. Not all rows give a size; the values are once, few, many and, for expanded clones, a class.

TRBV5-6,TRBJ2-7,-,-,TGTGCCAGCAGCTTTTTTGTGGGGACAAATCCTGAGTACTTC,CASSFFVGTNPEYF
TRBV5-4,TRBJ1-2,-,TRBD1,TGTGCCAGCAGCAATCCGGAACAGGGGGACTATGGCTACACCTTC,CASSNPEQGDYGYTF
TRBV19,TRBJ2-1,few,-,TGTGCCACATCCCAGGTTGGGTTCTCCTACAATGAGCAGTTCTTC,CATSQVGFSYNEQFF
TRBV5-4,TRBJ2-7,-,-,TGTGCCAGCAGCCAACCGGGACACAACTACGAGCAGTACTTC,CASSQPGHNYEQYF
TRBV5-1,TRBJ2-5,-,-,TGCGCCAGCAGCTTGATTCCTAGCGTCCAAGAGACCCAGTACTTC,CASSLIPSVQETQYF
TRBV5-1,TRBJ2-1,-,TRBD2,TGCGCCAGCAGCTGGGGACTAGAACAATTGAATGAGCAGTTCTTC,CASSWGLEQLNEQFF
TRBV2,TRBJ2-1,few,TRBD2,TGTGCCAGCAGAGAACTTAGCGGGAGTAATGAGCAGTTCTTC,CASRELSGSNEQFF
TRBV18,TRBJ2-3,-,-,TGTGCCAGCTCACCAGGGGGCGGTGGAGATACGCAGTATTTT,CASSPGGGGDTQYF
TRBV19,TRBJ1-3,few,TRBD1,TGTGCCAGTAGTAGTCTCTCAGGGGGGATCTCTGGAAACACCATATATTTT,CASSSLSGGISGNTIYF
TRBV7-8,TRBJ2-7,-,TRBD1,TGTGCCAGCAGCCCCGGGACAGGGACTTACGAGCAGTACTTC,CASSPGTGTYEQYF
TRBV4-2,TRBJ2-7,-,TRBD2,TGTGCCAGCAGCCCTCATACGACTAGCGGGAGGGTAAACGAGCAGTACTTC,CASSPHTTSGRVNEQYF
TRBV6-1,TRBJ1-5,-,-,TGTGCCAGCAGCGACAGGTATGATGGCAATCAGCCCCAGCATTTT,CASSDRYDGNQPQHF
TRBV4-1,TRBJ1-6,few,-,TGCGCCAGCAGCCAAGAGGGAGGCTCCTATAATTCACCCCTCCACTTT,CASSQEGGSYNSPLHF
TRBV7-9,TRBJ2-2,-,-,TGTGCCAGCAGCTTAGACAGAAACACCGGGGAGCTGTTTTTT,CASSLDRNTGELFF
TRBV7-9,TRBJ1-2,-,-,TGTGCCAGCAGCTTCCCTGCAGGGGATGGCTACACCTTC,CASSFPAGDGYTF
TRBV7-3,TRBJ2-2,-,TRBD2,TGTGCCAGCAGCTTATATGGACTAGCGGGTGCGAACACCGGGGAGCTGTTTTTT,CASSLYGLAGANTGELFF
TRBV7-6,TRBJ2-3,-,TRBD2,TGTGCCAGCAGCTTAGAACTAGCGGGAGTGTCAGATACGCAGTATTTT,CASSLELAGVSDTQYF
TRBV11-2,TRBJ2-2,-,-,TGTGCCAGCAGCTCACCCGGCACCGGGGAGCTGTTTTTT,CASSSPGTGELFF
TRBV15,TRBJ2-4,-,TRBD1,TGTGCCACCAGCAGGGACCGGGACAGGGGGCGACTGGCCAAAAACATTCAGTACTTC,CATSRDRDRGRLAKNIQYF